This TCR beta chain was sequenced for a study of T-cell reconstitution after alpha-beta-depleted transplantation in children. Unique molecular identifiers tagged the TCRbeta library. TCRdb reprocessed the PCR reads via MiXCR and lists one record per CDR3 protein. The table has about 400,000 distinct CDR3 sequences, 13% seen once. V was shortened by 2 bases and J by 0 bases, with 11 bases between the two germline ends. This CDR3 comprises 15 residues. The germline V gene has CDR1 MNHNS and CDR2 SASEGT. This clonotype was counted a few times. This clonotype was obtained from a human donor who donated a stem cell graft to a child with Fanconi anemia. The specimen comprised PBMCs, sampled from the stem cell graft. The J gene is TRBJ2-7, the V gene TRBV6-1; D might be TRBD1 (5 bases). The CDR3: CASSESGAASYEQYV. For the CDR3, the DNA is TGTGCCAGCAGTGAAAGTGGGGCGGCCTCCTACGAGCAGTACGTC.